This paragraph covers one T cell receptor (beta chain) sequence. What antigen it recognizes has not been identified. The sample holds no much larger clone one base away, and base qualities are not on file. Clipping removes 0 bases from V and 3 bases from J, with 1 as the unmatched junction base count. CDR1 is given as MGHRA and CDR2 as YSYEKL, both from the germline V gene. Inclusive of the bounding cysteine and phenylalanine, the CDR3 is 14 residues long. Just CDR3 DNA is preserved here, 42 bases in frame from base 1. Library preparation employed the immunoSEQ multiplex PCR assay. What TCRdb holds here is the immuneACCESS table cut down to in-frame rearrangements. Part of the clones is not present; checked against another copy, under half of the missing clones reflect an unresolved V gene, and the others are unexplained. The table for this sample lists 50,000 to 65,000 clones; roughly 92% of them were counted only once. The ten largest clonotypes hold roughly 3% of the sample.

This record belongs to a study of T cell changes during pregnancy in multiple sclerosis (dated by TCRdb to the late 2010s). Context from the whole study: The study examined how the T cell repertoire changed over the course of pregnancy in women with multiple sclerosis.

The origin of this receptor is a female donor with multiple sclerosis, enrolled in a pregnancy study. The sample here was CD8+ T cells from peripheral blood mononuclear cells, taken in the second trimester of pregnancy. This receptor chain uses TRBV4-1 and TRBJ1-1; the junction holds 7 bases that match TRBD1. The CDR3 protein: CASSQETGDTEAFF. Here is the DNA: TGCGCCAGCAGCCAAGAAACAGGGGACACTGAAGCTTTCTTT.